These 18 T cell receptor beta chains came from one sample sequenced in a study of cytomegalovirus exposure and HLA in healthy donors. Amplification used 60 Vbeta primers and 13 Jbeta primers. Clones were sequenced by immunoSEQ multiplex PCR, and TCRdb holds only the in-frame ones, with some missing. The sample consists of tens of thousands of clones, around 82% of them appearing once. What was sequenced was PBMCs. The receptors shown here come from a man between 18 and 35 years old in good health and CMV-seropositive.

The CDR3 loop is CAISETGGHGYTF. The CDR3 DNA is TGTGCCATCAGTGAGACAGGGGGCCATGGCTACACCTTC. The rearrangement uses TRBV10-3 and TRBJ1-2, with 9 bases lining up with TRBD1. This CDR3 has 13 residues. Germline V lookup: CDR1 ENHRY, CDR2 SYGVKD. J was trimmed by 6 bases and V by 2 bases; bases with no gene match: 1.

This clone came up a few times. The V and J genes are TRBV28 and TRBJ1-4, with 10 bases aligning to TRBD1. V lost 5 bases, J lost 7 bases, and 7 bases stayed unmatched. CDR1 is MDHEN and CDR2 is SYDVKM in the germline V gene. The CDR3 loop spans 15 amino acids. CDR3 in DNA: TGTGCCAGCAGTACCAGACAGGGGGCGGGTGAAAAACTGTTTTTT. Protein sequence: CASSTRQGAGEKLFF.

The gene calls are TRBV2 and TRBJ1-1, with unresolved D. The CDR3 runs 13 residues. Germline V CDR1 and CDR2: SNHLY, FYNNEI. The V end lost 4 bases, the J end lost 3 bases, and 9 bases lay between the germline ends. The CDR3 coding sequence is TGTGCCAGCAGTGTAGAAACCGACACTGAAGCTTTCTTT. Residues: CASSVETDTEAFF.

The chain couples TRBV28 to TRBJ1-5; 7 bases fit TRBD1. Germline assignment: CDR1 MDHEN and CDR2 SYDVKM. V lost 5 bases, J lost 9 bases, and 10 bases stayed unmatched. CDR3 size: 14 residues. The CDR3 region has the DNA TGTGCCAGCAGTCCAGGACAGGCTCCCTGGCCCCAGCATTTT. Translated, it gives CASSPGQAPWPQHF.

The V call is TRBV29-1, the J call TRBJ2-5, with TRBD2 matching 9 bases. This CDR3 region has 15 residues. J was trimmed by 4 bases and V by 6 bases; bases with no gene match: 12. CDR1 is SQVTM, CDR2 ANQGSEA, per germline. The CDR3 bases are TGCAGCGTGGACCTTAGCGGGGGAAAGAGAGAGACCCAGTACTTC. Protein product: CSVDLSGGKRETQYF.

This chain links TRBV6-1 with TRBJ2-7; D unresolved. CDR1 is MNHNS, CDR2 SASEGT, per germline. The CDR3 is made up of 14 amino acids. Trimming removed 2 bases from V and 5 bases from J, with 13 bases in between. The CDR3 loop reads CASSEPPRLHEQYF. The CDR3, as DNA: TGTGCCAGCAGTGAACCCCCCAGACTCCACGAGCAGTACTTC.

The CDR3 coding sequence is TGTGCCAGCAGCCAAGATCTAGGCGAAGTCTACGAGCAGTACTTC. Translation gives CASSQDLGEVYEQYF. The chain is built from TRBV4-2 and TRBJ2-7; D gene ambiguous. Germline loops: CDR1 LGHNA, CDR2 YNFKEQ. Trimming shortened V by 0 bases and J by 3 bases, and 12 bases separated the two germline ends. There are 15 residues in the CDR3.

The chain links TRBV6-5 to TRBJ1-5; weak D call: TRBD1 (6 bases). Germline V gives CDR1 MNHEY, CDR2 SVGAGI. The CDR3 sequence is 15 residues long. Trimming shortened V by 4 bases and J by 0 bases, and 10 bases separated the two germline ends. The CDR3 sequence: CASSSTGYSNQPQHF. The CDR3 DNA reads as TGTGCCAGCAGTTCAACAGGGTATAGCAATCAGCCCCAGCATTTT.

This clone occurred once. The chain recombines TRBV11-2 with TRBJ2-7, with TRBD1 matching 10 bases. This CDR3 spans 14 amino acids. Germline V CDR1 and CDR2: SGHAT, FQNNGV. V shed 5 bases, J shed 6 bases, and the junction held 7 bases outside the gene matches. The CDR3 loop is CASSDWDRGGEQYF. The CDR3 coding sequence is TGTGCCAGCAGCGACTGGGACAGGGGCGGCGAGCAGTACTTC.

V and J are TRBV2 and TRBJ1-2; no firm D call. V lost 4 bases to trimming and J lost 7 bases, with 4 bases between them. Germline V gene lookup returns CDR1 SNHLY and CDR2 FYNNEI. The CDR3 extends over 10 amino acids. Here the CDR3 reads CASSASGYTF. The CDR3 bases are TGTGCCAGCAGTGCGAGTGGCTACACCTTC. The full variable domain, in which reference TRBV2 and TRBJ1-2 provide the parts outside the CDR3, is EPEVTQTPSHQVTQMGQEVILRCVPISNHLYFYWYRQILGQKVEFLVSFYNNEISEKSEIFDDQFSVERPDGSNFTLKIRSTKLEDSAMYFCASSASGYTFGSGTRLTVV.

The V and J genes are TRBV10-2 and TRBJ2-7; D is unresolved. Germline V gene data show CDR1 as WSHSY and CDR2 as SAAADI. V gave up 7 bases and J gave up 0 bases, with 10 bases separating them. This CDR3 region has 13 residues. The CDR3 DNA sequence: TGCGCCAGCACTAACGGTCTCTCCTACGAGCAGTACTTC. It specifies CASTNGLSYEQYF.

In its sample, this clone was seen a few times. This chain's CDR3 is CASSFTGADTQYF. The CDR3 DNA is TGTGCCAGCAGCTTTACAGGGGCAGATACGCAGTATTTT. V gene TRBV5-6 combines with J gene TRBJ2-3; 7 bases match TRBD1. The CDR3 is 13 residues long. J gave up 4 bases and V 2 bases, and 1 base lay outside the gene matches. Germline V lookup: CDR1 SGHDT, CDR2 YYEEEE.

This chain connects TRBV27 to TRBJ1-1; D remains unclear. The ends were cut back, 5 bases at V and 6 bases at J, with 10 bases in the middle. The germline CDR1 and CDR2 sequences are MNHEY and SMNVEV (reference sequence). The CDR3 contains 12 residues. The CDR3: CASSHGSAEAFF. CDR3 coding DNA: TGTGCCAGCAGTCACGGGTCCGCTGAAGCTTTCTTT.

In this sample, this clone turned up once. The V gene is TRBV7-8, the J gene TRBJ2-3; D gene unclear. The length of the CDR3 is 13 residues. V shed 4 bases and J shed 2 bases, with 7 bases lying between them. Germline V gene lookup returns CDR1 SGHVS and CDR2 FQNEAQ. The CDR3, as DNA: TGTGCCAGCAGCTCCAGTAACACAGATACGCAGTATTTT. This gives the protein CASSSSNTDTQYF.

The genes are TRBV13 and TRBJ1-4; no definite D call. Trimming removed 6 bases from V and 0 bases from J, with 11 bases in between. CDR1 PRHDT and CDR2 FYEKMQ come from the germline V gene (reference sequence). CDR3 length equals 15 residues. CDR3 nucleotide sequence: TGTGCCAGCAGGGATACTACTGCAACTAATGAAAAACTGTTTTTT. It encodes CASRDTTATNEKLFF.

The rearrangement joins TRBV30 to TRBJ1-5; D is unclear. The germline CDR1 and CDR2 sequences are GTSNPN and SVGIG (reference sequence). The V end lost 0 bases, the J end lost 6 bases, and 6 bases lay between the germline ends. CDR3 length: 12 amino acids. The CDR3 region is CAWSVSGQPQHF. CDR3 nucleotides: TGTGCCTGGAGTGTAAGCGGTCAGCCCCAGCATTTT. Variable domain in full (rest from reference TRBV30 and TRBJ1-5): SQTIHQWPATLVQPVGSPLSLECTVEGTSNPNLYWYRQAAGRGLQLLFYSVGIGQISSEVPQNLSASRPQDRQFILSSKKLLLSDSGFYLCAWSVSGQPQHFGDGTRLSIL.

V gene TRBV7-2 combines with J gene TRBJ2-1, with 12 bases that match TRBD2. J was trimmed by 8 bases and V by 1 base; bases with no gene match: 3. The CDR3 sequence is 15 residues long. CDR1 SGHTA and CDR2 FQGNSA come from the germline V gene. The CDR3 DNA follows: TGTGCCAGCAGCTTAGATACTAGCGGGGGGTATGAGCAGTTCTTC. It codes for CASSLDTSGGYEQFF.

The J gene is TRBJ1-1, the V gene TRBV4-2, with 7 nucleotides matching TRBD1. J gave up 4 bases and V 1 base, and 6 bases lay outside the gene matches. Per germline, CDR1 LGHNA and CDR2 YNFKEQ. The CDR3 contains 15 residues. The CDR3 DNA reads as TGTGCCAGCAGCCAAGCCCAAGCAGGGGGCACTGAAGCTTTCTTT. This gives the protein CASSQAQAGGTEAFF.